The clone carrying this T cell receptor delta chain came up a few times. Its matching antigen is unknown. The template was reverse-transcribed extracted RNA. CDR3 amplicons came from multiplex PCR with pooled V-gene forward and constant-region reverse primers. TCRdb applied CATT to the multiplex PCR reads for clone calling. The sample records approximately 24,000 delta-chain clones, around 7.4% being singletons. With 1 base clipped from V and 1 base from J, the junction kept 15 bases outside the gene matches. CDR3 length equals 20 residues. Germline CDR1 reads TSWWSYY; CDR2 reads QGS. This sample is drawn from a study of Vδ1+ human thymocytes. Findings of the study overall: Thymic TRG and TRD repertoires appeared highly polyclonal. Despite high sort purity, about 20% of thymic T cell receptor delta sequences were Vdelta2. Bulk data may be misread because of unexpected Vdelta2 sequences.

The sorted cells were CD3+ Vdelta1+ Vdelta2- thymocytes from alphabeta-depleted thymus. Between roughly 97% and 99.6% of sorted thymocytes were Vdelta1+. This rearrangement joins TRDV1 to TRDJ1; 10 bases align to TRDD3. Sequencing was done on a sample of Vdelta1+ gamma-delta thymocytes from the thymus. As to subset: FACS-sorted CD3+ TCRalphabeta- TCRVdelta1+ TCRVdelta2- thymocytes. The sequence was collected from a girl under three years old who had congenital heart surgery. The CDR3 loop is CALGERLLRGIRICTDKLIF. CDR3 sequence (DNA): TGTGCTCTTGGGGAACGGCTCCTACGGGGGATACGCATATGCACCGATAAACTCATCTTT.